The 27 T cell receptor beta chains given below trace back to one sample, sequenced in a study of blood T cell repertoires in COVID-19. Method: immunoSEQ multiplex PCR; TCRdb's copy keeps in-frame clones and lacks some. Of 270,000 or so clones listed, 88% are singletons. The sequenced material came from PBMCs or T cells enriched from blood (not recorded which). Every receptor here comes from a woman aged 40 to 50 with acute COVID-19.

The rearrangement links TRBV14 to TRBJ2-7, with TRBD2 matching over 9 bases. The trim removed 4 bases at V and 9 bases at J, leaving 10 bases unmatched. Germline V gene lookup returns CDR1 SGHDN and CDR2 FVKESK. The CDR3 spans 14 residues. CDR3 amino acids: CASSPTGTSSGQYF. The CDR3 nucleotides are TGTGCCAGCAGCCCAACCGGGACTAGCAGCGGGCAGTACTTC.

The chain links TRBV28 to TRBJ1-5; unclear D gene. The V gene lost 7 bases and the J gene lost 4 bases, with 20 bases spanning the gap. Germline V gives CDR1 MDHEN, CDR2 SYDVKM. CDR3 length: 16 amino acids. CDR3 residues: CASNLGLWRPNQPQHF. The CDR3 DNA reads as TGTGCCAGCAACCTTGGGTTGTGGAGGCCAAATCAGCCCCAGCATTTT.

This clone showed up just once. The V call is TRBV9, the J call TRBJ1-2; TRBD1 matches 11 bases. CDR1 and CDR2 from the germline V gene are SGDLS and YYNGEE. With V trimmed by 3 bases and J by 7 bases, 5 bases remained unmatched. This CDR3 has 14 residues. CDR3 coding DNA: TGTGCCAGCAGCGGGGACAGGGGGGCGAGTGGCTACACCTTC. This translates into CASSGDRGASGYTF.

The chain has TRBV24-1 and TRBJ2-2; maybe TRBD2 (6 bases). V was shortened by 4 bases and J by 2 bases, with 13 bases between the two germline ends. The germline V gene has CDR1 KGHDR and CDR2 SFDVKD. The CDR3 has 16 residues. The DNA of the CDR3 is TGTGCCACCAGTGACTTTGGGGGAGGAAACACCGGGGAGCTGTTTTTT. As protein: CATSDFGGGNTGELFF.

The chain has TRBV30 and TRBJ1-2; possible D gene TRBD1, 5 bases. Germline values: CDR1 GTSNPN, CDR2 SVGIG (reference sequence). This CDR3 contains 13 residues. The CDR3 spells CARDSRRYGGYTF. DNA of the CDR3: TGTGCACGGGACTCTCGGAGGTACGGCGGCTACACCTTC. Full variable domain (missing parts from reference TRBV30 and TRBJ1-2): SQTIHQWPATLVQPVGSPLSLECTVEGTSNPNLYWYRQAAGRGLQLLFYSVGIGQISSEVPQNLSASRPQDRQFILSSKKLLLSDSGFYLCARDSRRYGGYTFGSGTRLTVV.

The chain employs TRBV19 and TRBJ2-1, with D uncertain. Trimming took off 7 bases at V and 10 bases at J, with 20 bases between the two ends. The CDR3 runs 14 residues. CDR1 is LNHDA, CDR2 SQIVND, per germline (reference sequence). CDR3 nucleotides: TGTGCCAGTACCTTCAGACACAGCCCTGGGGAGCAGTTCTTC. It specifies CASTFRHSPGEQFF.

V and J are TRBV7-9 and TRBJ2-3; perhaps TRBD2 as D (6 bases). Germline values: CDR1 SEHNR, CDR2 FQNEAQ (reference sequence). The V end lost 4 bases, the J end lost 0 bases, and 8 bases lay between the germline ends. This CDR3 region has 14 residues. Here the CDR3 reads CASSSSASTDTQYF. CDR3 sequence (DNA): TGTGCCAGCAGCTCTAGCGCGAGCACAGATACGCAGTATTTT.

This clone was counted once. This sequence joins TRBV3-1 (or the pseudogene TRBV3-2) and TRBJ1-2; D might be TRBD1 (6 bases). The V gene lost 0 bases and the J gene lost 8 bases, with 16 bases spanning the gap. Germline V gene data show CDR1 as LGHDT and CDR2 as YNNKEL (reference sequence). The CDR3 spans 15 residues. The CDR3 sequence is CASSQDRGAVRGYTF. The CDR3 region has the DNA TGTGCCAGCAGCCAAGATCGGGGGGCGGTGAGGGGCTACACCTTC.

The V gene is TRBV19, the J gene TRBJ2-5; tentative D call: TRBD2 (6 bases). Trimming left V 0 bases short and J 4 bases short, with 12 bases between. This CDR3 contains 15 residues. CDR1 and CDR2 (germline): LNHDA, SQIVND (reference sequence). The CDR3 loop reads CASSIEPMGGETQYF. The CDR3 nucleotides are TGTGCCAGTAGTATAGAGCCCATGGGGGGAGAGACCCAGTACTTC.

This clone came up once. The chain links TRBV27 to TRBJ1-1, with 8 bases identical to TRBD1. Germline V gives CDR1 MNHEY, CDR2 SMNVEV (reference sequence). V lost 6 bases and J lost 8; bases outside the gene matches: 8. This CDR3 is built from 13 residues. The CDR3 nucleotides are TGTGCCAGCAGGGTCCCACGGACAGGGGAAGCTTTCTTT. Its protein is CASRVPRTGEAFF.

The chain employs TRBV28 and TRBJ2-7; D gene uncertain. CDR3 length: 12 residues. In germline, CDR1 is MDHEN, CDR2 SYDVKM. Trimming took 5 bases from V and 8 from J, leaving 13 bases between them. The CDR3 nucleotides are TGTGCCAGCAGTCCCCCCTTTGAGAAGCAGTACTTC. Translation gives CASSPPFEKQYF.

This chain connects TRBV28 to TRBJ2-2; 11 bases are a match to TRBD2. Germline CDR1 MDHEN, CDR2 SYDVKM. The CDR3 sequence is 18 residues long. V gave up 5 bases and J gave up 0 bases; unmatched junction bases: 8. CDR3 coding DNA: TGTGCCAGCAGTCCAGGGACTAGCGGCTTCGCGAACACCGGGGAGCTGTTTTTT. Translating it yields CASSPGTSGFANTGELFF.

The CDR3 DNA reads as TGTGCCAGCAGCTTACGGCGGCAGAATAATTCACCCCTCCACTTT. Translation gives CASSLRRQNNSPLHF. The rearrangement links TRBV11-2 to TRBJ1-6; no clear D. V was cut by 2 bases and J by 5 bases, with 10 bases left in between. CDR1 and CDR2 from the germline V gene are SGHAT and FQNNGV. The CDR3 has 15 residues.

This chain connects TRBV3-1 (or the pseudogene TRBV3-2) to TRBJ1-2; D call uncertain. V was clipped by 4 bases and J by 6 bases, with 12 bases between them. The CDR3 runs 13 residues. Germline V CDR1 and CDR2: LGHDT, YNNKEL (reference sequence). The CDR3 nucleotides read TGTGCCAGCAGCCCAGCGGGAGGGAATGGCTACACCTTC. Translated: CASSPAGGNGYTF.

This clone has only a few counts. CDR3 nucleotides: TGTGCCAGTAGTATAGCGCCTAGCGGGATTTCCCAAAACATTCAGTACTTC. Its protein product is CASSIAPSGISQNIQYF. V is TRBV19 and J is TRBJ2-4; 9 bases are a match to TRBD2. CDR3 size: 17 residues. V gave up 1 base and J gave up 5 bases; unmatched junction bases: 9. Germline V CDR1 and CDR2: LNHDA, SQIVND (reference sequence).

The chain links TRBV4-1 to TRBJ1-4, with TRBD1 identical over 9 bases. With V trimmed by 8 bases and J by 6 bases, 10 bases remained unmatched. CDR3 length: 15 amino acids. CDR1 and CDR2 (germline): MGHRA, YSYEKL. CDR3: CASRPVGQGYEKLFF. The CDR3, as DNA: TGCGCCAGCCGGCCAGTCGGACAGGGGTATGAAAAACTGTTTTTT.

This sequence joins TRBV7-9 and TRBJ1-4, with TRBD1 matching over 7 bases. Per germline, CDR1 SEHNR and CDR2 FQNEAQ (reference sequence). The CDR3 extends over 16 amino acids. V was pared by 5 bases and J by 0 bases, with 6 bases of the junction left unmatched. CDR3 loop: CASSPQGVATNEKLFF. The CDR3, as DNA: TGTGCCAGCAGCCCGCAGGGGGTTGCAACTAATGAAAAACTGTTTTTT.

The chain is built from TRBV7-9 and TRBJ2-1; 15 bases are shared with TRBD2. After removal of 5 bases from V and 5 bases from J, the junction contained 13 bases not matched to a gene. This CDR3 is built from 19 residues. The germline CDR1 and CDR2 sequences are SEHNR and FQNEAQ (reference sequence). DNA for the CDR3: TGTGCCAGCAGCCCGCAGTGGACTAGCGGGAGGGCCGGCCACAATGAGCAGTTCTTC. Its protein product is CASSPQWTSGRAGHNEQFF.

The chain couples TRBV5-6 to TRBJ2-1, with 12 bases that match TRBD2. The junction had 5 bases not matched to a gene; V was cut back by 4 bases and J by 9 bases. There are 14 residues in the CDR3. CDR1 is SGHDT and CDR2 is YYEEEE in the germline V gene. The CDR3 protein is CASSGLAGSGEQFF. Here the CDR3 DNA reads TGTGCCAGCAGCGGACTAGCGGGATCGGGTGAGCAGTTCTTC.

The V call is TRBV27, the J call TRBJ2-7; weak D call: TRBD1 (5 bases). CDR1 MNHEY and CDR2 SMNVEV come from the germline V gene (reference sequence). The CDR3 runs 12 residues. V was pared by 5 bases and J by 5 bases, with 10 bases between. CDR3 bases: TGTGCCAGCAGTGTAACAGGAGACGAGCAGTACTTC. It specifies CASSVTGDEQYF.

V gene TRBV3-1 (or the pseudogene TRBV3-2) combines with J gene TRBJ1-5; 8 bases map to TRBD1. The germline V gene has CDR1 LGHDT and CDR2 YNNKEL (reference sequence). V lost 5 bases to trimming and J lost 5 bases; unmatched junction nucleotides: 5. The CDR3 runs to 14 residues. CDR3 DNA: TGTGCCAGCAGCATTGGACAGGGAGATCAGCCCCAGCATTTT. It translates to CASSIGQGDQPQHF.

The J gene is TRBJ1-1, the V gene TRBV5-1; TRBD1 matches at 8 bases. CDR1 and CDR2 from the germline V gene are SGHRS and YFSETQ. V was pared by 0 bases and J by 1 base, with 17 bases of the junction left unmatched. The CDR3 sequence is 20 residues long. Here the CDR3 reads CASSLGGPRFDRGRNTEAFF. The CDR3, as DNA: TGCGCCAGCAGCTTGGGGGGACCACGATTTGACAGGGGAAGGAACACTGAAGCTTTCTTT.

V is TRBV6-6 and J is TRBJ2-1; D possibly corresponds to TRBD2 (5 bases). Germline-derived CDR1 and CDR2 are MNHNY and SVGAGI (reference sequence). V was pared by 5 bases and J by 2 bases, with 13 bases between. There are 15 residues in the CDR3. The CDR3 DNA sequence: TGTGCCAGCAGTGACAACTCCGGGACCTACAATGAGCAGTTCTTC. Its protein product is CASSDNSGTYNEQFF.

J is TRBJ1-1 and V is TRBV6-2 or TRBV6-3, with 8 bases aligning to TRBD1. J gave up 4 bases and V 2 bases, and 0 bases lay outside the gene matches. CDR3 size: 13 residues. CDR1 is MNHEY, CDR2 SVGEGT, per germline. The chain's CDR3 is CASSYDRGTEAFF. CDR3 coding DNA: TGTGCCAGCAGTTACGACAGGGGCACTGAAGCTTTCTTT.

The CDR3: CASSPRESFYEQYF. Written as DNA, the CDR3 is TGTGCCAGCAGCCCTAGGGAGTCTTTCTACGAGCAGTACTTC. V gene TRBV7-2 combines with J gene TRBJ2-7, with D perhaps TRBD2 (5 bases). This CDR3 is 14 amino acids long. V was clipped by 5 bases and J by 3 bases, with 14 bases between them. Per germline, CDR1 SGHTA and CDR2 FQGNSA.

The rearrangement uses TRBV11-2 and TRBJ2-3; D is possibly TRBD2 (6 bases). CDR1 and CDR2 (germline): SGHAT, FQNNGV. Trimming shortened V by 1 base and J by 0 bases, and 8 bases separated the two germline ends. The CDR3 totals 15 residues. Here the CDR3 DNA reads TGTGCCAGCAGCTTAGGCGGGATCAGCACAGATACGCAGTATTTT. This sequence encodes CASSLGGISTDTQYF. The full variable domain, rest sourced from reference TRBV11-2 and TRBJ2-3, is EAGVAQSPRYKIIEKRQSVAFWCNPISGHATLYWYQQILGQGPKLLIQFQNNGVVDDSQLPKDRFSAERLKGVDSTLKIQPAKLEDSAVYLCASSLGGISTDTQYFGPGTRLTVL.

The rearrangement joins TRBV29-1 to TRBJ1-1; 9 bases line up with TRBD1. The CDR3 extends over 13 amino acids. From germline, CDR1 is SQVTM and CDR2 ANQGSEA. The chain's CDR3 is CVAGTGMNTEAFF. The CDR3 DNA is TGCGTGGCGGGGACAGGGATGAACACTGAAGCTTTCTTT.